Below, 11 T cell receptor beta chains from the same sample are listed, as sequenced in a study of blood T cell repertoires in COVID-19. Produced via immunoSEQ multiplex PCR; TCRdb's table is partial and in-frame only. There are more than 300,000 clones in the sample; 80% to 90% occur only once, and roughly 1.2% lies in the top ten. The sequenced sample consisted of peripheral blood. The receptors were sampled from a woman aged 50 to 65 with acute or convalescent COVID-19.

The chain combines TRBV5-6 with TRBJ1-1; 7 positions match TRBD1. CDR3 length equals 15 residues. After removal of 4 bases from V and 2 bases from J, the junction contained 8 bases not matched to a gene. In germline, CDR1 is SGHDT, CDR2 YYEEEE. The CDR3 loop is CASSRKGQPNTEAFF. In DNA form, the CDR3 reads TGTGCCAGCAGCAGAAAGGGACAGCCCAACACTGAAGCTTTCTTT. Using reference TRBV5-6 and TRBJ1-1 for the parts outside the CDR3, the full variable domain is DAGVTQSPTHLIKTRGQQVTLRCSPKSGHDTVSWYQQALGQGPQFIFQYYEEEERQRGNFPDRFSGHQFPNYSSELNVNALLLGDSALYLCASSRKGQPNTEAFFGQGTRLTVV.

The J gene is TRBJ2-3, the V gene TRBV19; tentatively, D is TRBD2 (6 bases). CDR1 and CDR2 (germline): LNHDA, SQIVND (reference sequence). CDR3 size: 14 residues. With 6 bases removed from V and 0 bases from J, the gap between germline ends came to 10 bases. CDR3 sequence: CASRWDSSTDTQYF. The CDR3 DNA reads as TGTGCCAGTAGATGGGACTCGAGCACAGATACGCAGTATTTT.

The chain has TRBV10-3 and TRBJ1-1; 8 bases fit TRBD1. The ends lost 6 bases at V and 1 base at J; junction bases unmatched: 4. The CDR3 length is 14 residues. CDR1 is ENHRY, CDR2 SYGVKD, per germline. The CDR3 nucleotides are TGTGCCATCAGGTCCGGGACAGGGAACACTGAAGCTTTCTTT. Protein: CAIRSGTGNTEAFF.

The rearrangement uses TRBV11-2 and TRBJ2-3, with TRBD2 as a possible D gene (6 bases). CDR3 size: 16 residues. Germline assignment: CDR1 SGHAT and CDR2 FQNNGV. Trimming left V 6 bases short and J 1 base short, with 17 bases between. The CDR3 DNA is TGTGCCAGCAGTAGGCAGGCGTGGAGGGGCACAGATACGCAGTATTTT. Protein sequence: CASSRQAWRGTDTQYF.

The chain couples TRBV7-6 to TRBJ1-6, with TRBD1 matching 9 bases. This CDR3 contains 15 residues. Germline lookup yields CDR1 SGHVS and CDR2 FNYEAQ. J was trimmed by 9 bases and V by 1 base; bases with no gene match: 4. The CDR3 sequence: CASSLGGQGFSPLHF. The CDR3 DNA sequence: TGTGCCAGCAGCTTAGGGGGACAGGGATTTTCACCCCTCCACTTT. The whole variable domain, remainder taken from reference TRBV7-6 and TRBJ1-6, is GAGVSQSPRYKVTKRGQDVALRCDPISGHVSLYWYRQALGQGPEFLTYFNYEAQQDKSGLPNDRFSAERPEGSISTLTIQRTEQRDSAMYRCASSLGGQGFSPLHFGNGTRLTVT.

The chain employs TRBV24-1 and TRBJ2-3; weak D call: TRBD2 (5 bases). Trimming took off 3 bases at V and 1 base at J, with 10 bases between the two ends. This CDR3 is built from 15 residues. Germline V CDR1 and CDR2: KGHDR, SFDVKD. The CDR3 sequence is CATSDIGVGTDTQYF. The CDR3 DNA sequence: TGTGCCACCAGTGATATCGGGGTGGGCACAGATACGCAGTATTTT.

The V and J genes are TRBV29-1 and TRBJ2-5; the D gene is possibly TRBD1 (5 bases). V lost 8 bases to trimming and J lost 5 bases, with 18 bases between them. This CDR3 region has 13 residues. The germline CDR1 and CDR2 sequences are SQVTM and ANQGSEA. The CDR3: CSSNGQGVETQYF. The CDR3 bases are TGCAGCTCTAATGGGCAAGGGGTGGAGACCCAGTACTTC.

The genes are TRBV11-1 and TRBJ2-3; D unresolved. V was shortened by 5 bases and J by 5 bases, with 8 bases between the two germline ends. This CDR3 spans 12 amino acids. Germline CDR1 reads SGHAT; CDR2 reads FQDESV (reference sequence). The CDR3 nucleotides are TGTGCCAGCAGCGCTAACCGAGATACGCAGTATTTT. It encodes CASSANRDTQYF.

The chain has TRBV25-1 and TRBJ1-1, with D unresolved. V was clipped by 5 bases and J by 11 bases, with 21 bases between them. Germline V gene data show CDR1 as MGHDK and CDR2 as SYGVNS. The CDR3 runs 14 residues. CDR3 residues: CASSPEWGGQVAFF. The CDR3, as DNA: TGTGCCAGCAGTCCTGAATGGGGAGGCCAGGTGGCTTTCTTT.

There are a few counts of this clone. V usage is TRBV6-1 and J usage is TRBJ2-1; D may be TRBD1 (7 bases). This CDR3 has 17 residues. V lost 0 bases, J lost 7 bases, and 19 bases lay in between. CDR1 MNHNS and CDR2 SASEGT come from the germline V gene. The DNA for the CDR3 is TGTGCCAGCAGTGAAGCTGGAGGGGGCGTTTTGAGGAATGAGCAGTTCTTC. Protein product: CASSEAGGGVLRNEQFF.

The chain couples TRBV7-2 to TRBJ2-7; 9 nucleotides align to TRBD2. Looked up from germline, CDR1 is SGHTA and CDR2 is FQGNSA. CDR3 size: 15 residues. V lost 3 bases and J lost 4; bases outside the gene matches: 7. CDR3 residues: CASSFSGSLPYEQYF. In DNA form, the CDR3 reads TGTGCCAGCAGCTTTAGCGGGAGTCTCCCTTACGAGCAGTACTTC.